The rows below give T cell receptor beta chains drawn from one sample of a study of cytomegalovirus exposure and HLA in healthy donors. Generated by immunoSEQ multiplex PCR, the TCRdb table keeps only in-frame clones and is missing some. The sample comprises 150,000 or so clones, over 65% of which are singletons, and about 7% rests with the top ten. The sample comprised PBMCs. These receptors were obtained from a man aged 35 to 55 in good health and CMV-seropositive. Both conserved end residues are part of each CDR3. The order of the fields is J gene, clone size, D gene, V gene, CDR3 DNA, CDR3 protein. A D gene is named only where the DNA matches it firmly. For some rows the clone size is stated as once, few or many, or as a class when expanded; others skip it.

J gene: TRBJ1-1; clone size: few; D gene: TRBD1; V gene: TRBV7-3; CDR3 DNA: TGTGCCAGCAGCAACAGGGGGAGAACTGAAGCTTTCTTT; CDR3 protein: CASSNRGRTEAFF
J gene: TRBJ1-1; clone size: -; D gene: -; V gene: TRBV11-2; CDR3 DNA: TGTGCCAGCAGCTCACCTCTACGGCGGGGCCGGGAGACTGAAGCTTTCTTT; CDR3 protein: CASSSPLRRGRETEAFF
J gene: TRBJ1-1; clone size: -; D gene: -; V gene: TRBV7-3; CDR3 DNA: TGTGCCAGCAGCTTAGCCGGCCGGGGGAGCACTGAAGCTTTCTTT; CDR3 protein: CASSLAGRGSTEAFF
J gene: TRBJ1-1; clone size: -; D gene: -; V gene: TRBV6-6; CDR3 DNA: TGTGCCAGCAGTTACCCCCTGACAGGGAACACTGAAGCTTTCTTT; CDR3 protein: CASSYPLTGNTEAFF
J gene: TRBJ1-1; clone size: -; D gene: -; V gene: TRBV7-2; CDR3 DNA: TGTGCCAGCAGCTTAGGGACAGAAGCTTTCTTT; CDR3 protein: CASSLGTEAFF
J gene: TRBJ1-6; clone size: -; D gene: TRBD1; V gene: TRBV4-3; CDR3 DNA: TGCGCCAGCAGCAGGGGACAGGGGGGAGATTCACCCCTCCACTTT; CDR3 protein: CASSRGQGGDSPLHF
J gene: TRBJ1-1; clone size: -; D gene: TRBD1; V gene: TRBV10-1; CDR3 DNA: TGCGCCAGCAGTGAGTCGGCGGCAGGGGGGAACACTGAAGCTTTCTTT; CDR3 protein: CASSESAAGGNTEAFF
J gene: TRBJ2-7; clone size: few; D gene: -; V gene: TRBV7-2; CDR3 DNA: TGTGCCAGCAGCCCCAGACTTACTCTTACCTACGAGCAGTACTTC; CDR3 protein: CASSPRLTLTYEQYF
J gene: TRBJ2-1; clone size: -; D gene: -; V gene: TRBV28; CDR3 DNA: TGTGCCAGCAGTTCGACAATATATGAGCAGTTCTTC; CDR3 protein: CASSSTIYEQFF
J gene: TRBJ1-5; clone size: -; D gene: -; V gene: TRBV5-6; CDR3 DNA: TGTGCCAGCAGCTCGAGGGGGTCGAGTAGCAATCAGCCCCAGCATTTT; CDR3 protein: CASSSRGSSSNQPQHF
J gene: TRBJ2-7; clone size: -; D gene: TRBD1; V gene: TRBV2; CDR3 DNA: TGTGCCAGCAGTTTTAGGACAGGCGATGGGACCTACGAGCAGTACTTC; CDR3 protein: CASSFRTGDGTYEQYF
J gene: TRBJ2-7; clone size: -; D gene: -; V gene: TRBV15; CDR3 DNA: TGTGCCACCAGCAGTTCTCGGAGGGTGGGGGAGCAGTACTTC; CDR3 protein: CATSSSRRVGEQYF
J gene: TRBJ2-1; clone size: -; D gene: TRBD2; V gene: TRBV7-2; CDR3 DNA: TGTGCCAGCAGCTTAGATCCCCCTCTAGCGGGGGGGGGAAATGAGCAGTTCTTC; CDR3 protein: CASSLDPPLAGGGNEQFF
J gene: TRBJ2-6; clone size: once; D gene: TRBD1; V gene: TRBV2; CDR3 DNA: TGTGCCAGCACCCGGGACAGGTTCTCTGGGGCCAACGTCCTGACTTTC; CDR3 protein: CASTRDRFSGANVLTF
J gene: TRBJ1-1; clone size: -; D gene: TRBD1; V gene: TRBV4-3; CDR3 DNA: TGCGCCAGCAGCCAAGATGGGACAGCGAACACTGAAGCTTTCTTT; CDR3 protein: CASSQDGTANTEAFF
J gene: TRBJ1-3; clone size: -; D gene: -; V gene: TRBV14; CDR3 DNA: TGTGCCAGCAGCCAAGATATCGGGAATTCTGGAAACACCATATATTTT; CDR3 protein: CASSQDIGNSGNTIYF
J gene: TRBJ2-3; clone size: once; D gene: -; V gene: TRBV7-3; CDR3 DNA: TGTGCCAGCAGCCCTGATCGGACTGGGGCAGATACGCAGTATTTT; CDR3 protein: CASSPDRTGADTQYF
J gene: TRBJ2-1; clone size: -; D gene: -; V gene: TRBV4-2; CDR3 DNA: TGTGCCAGCAGCCAATCTAGCTTAGGTATCAATGAGCAGTTCTTC; CDR3 protein: CASSQSSLGINEQFF
J gene: TRBJ2-7; clone size: -; D gene: -; V gene: TRBV30; CDR3 DNA: TGTGCCTGGAGTGTGGAGGGCCCCGCAACAACCCTCTACGAGCAGTACTTC; CDR3 protein: CAWSVEGPATTLYEQYF
J gene: TRBJ1-3; clone size: medium-sized; D gene: TRBD1; V gene: TRBV10-3; CDR3 DNA: TGTGCCACCGACAGGGGTAGCTCTGGAAACACCATATATTTT; CDR3 protein: CATDRGSSGNTIYF
J gene: TRBJ1-4; clone size: -; D gene: TRBD1; V gene: TRBV2; CDR3 DNA: TGTGCCAGCAGTGAAGAGAGGGGGTTACAGGGGAGGCAGGAAAAACTGTTTTTT; CDR3 protein: CASSEERGLQGRQEKLFF
J gene: TRBJ2-1; clone size: -; D gene: TRBD2; V gene: TRBV29-1; CDR3 DNA: TGCACCACCTCCCAGCGGGGCGGCGATGAGCAGTTCTTC; CDR3 protein: CTTSQRGGDEQFF